This is a list of T cell receptor beta chains from one sample in a study of blood T cell repertoires in COVID-19. Only in-frame clones appear in the TCRdb table, and some are missing; sequencing was by immunoSEQ multiplex PCR. The sample includes roughly 180,000 clones, roughly 80% of them seen just once. The sample was peripheral blood. These TCRs come from a woman aged 40 to 50 with COVID-19, enrolled during active disease. The CDR3 runs from the conserved cysteine through the conserved F or W. The D gene is left open where the match is weak. The size of a clone is reported for some rows only, either as once, few or many, or as a class for expanded clones.

v_call	j_call	clone_size	d_call	cdr3_nt	cdr3_aa
TRBV10-3	TRBJ2-3	.	TRBD1	TGTGCCATCAGTGAGTCCGGACAGGACAGCACAGATACGCAGTATTTT	CAISESGQDSTDTQYF
TRBV19	TRBJ2-2	.	TRBD1	TGTGCCAGTAGGACCACAGGGGAAGGGGACACCGGGGAGCTGTTTTTT	CASRTTGEGDTGELFF
TRBV4-2	TRBJ2-7	many	TRBD2	TGTGCCAGCAGCAACAACGGGGGAGGGAGAAACGAGCAGTACTTC	CASSNNGGGRNEQYF
TRBV2	TRBJ2-4	.	.	TGTGCCAGCCACCGGGACAACCCCAGGAACATTCAGTACTTC	CASHRDNPRNIQYF
TRBV5-8	TRBJ1-5	.	.	TGTGCCAGCACCCTAGGAGGGAATCAGCCCCAGCATTTT	CASTLGGNQPQHF
TRBV3-1/TRBV3-2	TRBJ1-1	.	TRBD1	TGTGCCAGCAGCCCAGGCGTAGACAGGGGGCCCGACACTGAAGCTTTCTTT	CASSPGVDRGPDTEAFF
TRBV19	TRBJ1-1	.	.	TGTGCCAGTAGTATCGCGTCCTTAATCGGGTCCGAAGCTTTCTTT	CASSIASLIGSEAFF
TRBV7-9	TRBJ2-1	.	TRBD2	TGTGCCAGCAGCTTAGGTTCGCGGGAGTACGAGCAGTTCTTC	CASSLGSREYEQFF
TRBV4-1	TRBJ2-5	.	TRBD2	TGCGCCAGCAGCCAAGATCTGGCGGGGGGGCGAGAGACCCAGTACTTC	CASSQDLAGGRETQYF
TRBV7-8	TRBJ2-3	.	TRBD2	TGTGCCAGCAGCTCCCGCGGGAGCGGGGGGGCCTCAGATACGCAGTATTTT	CASSSRGSGGASDTQYF
TRBV21-1	TRBJ2-3	once	.	TGTGCCAGCAGCTACACAGATACGCAGTATTTT	CASSYTDTQYF
TRBV11-3	TRBJ2-3	.	.	TGTGCCAGCAGCCTGCGGACAGCCGATACGCAGTATTTT	CASSLRTADTQYF
TRBV6-5	TRBJ1-2	.	TRBD1	TGTGCCAGCAGTTACACCGGGGACAGGGGGCATGGCTACACCTTC	CASSYTGDRGHGYTF
TRBV9	TRBJ1-3	once	TRBD1	TGTGCCAGCAGCCCACCGACAGGGGGAAACACCATATATTTT	CASSPPTGGNTIYF
TRBV10-1	TRBJ1-6	.	TRBD1	TGCGCCAGCAGTGAGTCTCACGGGACAGGGGCTTCACCCCTCCACTTT	CASSESHGTGASPLHF
TRBV6-1	TRBJ2-1	.	TRBD2	TGTGCCAGCAGTGAATGGGCTAGCGGGAGGCGTGGGGGGGGCAATGAGCAGTTCTTC	CASSEWASGRRGGGNEQFF
TRBV6-1	TRBJ1-2	.	.	TGTGCCAGCAGTGAATACCCGGGGGGGGGAGGCTACACCTTC	CASSEYPGGGGYTF
TRBV27	TRBJ2-1	.	TRBD2	TGTGCCAGAGGACTAGCGGGCTACAATGAGCAGTTCTTC	CARGLAGYNEQFF
TRBV3-1/TRBV3-2	TRBJ1-1	.	.	TGTGCCAGCAGCCAAGAAGGGGCGCGGAACACTGAAGCTTTCTTT	CASSQEGARNTEAFF
TRBV30	TRBJ2-3	.	TRBD2	TGTGCCTGGGTTGAAAAAAGGACTAGCGGGGGGTATACAGATACGCAGTATTTT	CAWVEKRTSGGYTDTQYF
TRBV11-1	TRBJ1-2	.	.	TGTGCCAGCAGCCGGACAGCCACCTATGGCTACACCTTC	CASSRTATYGYTF
TRBV19	TRBJ1-2	.	TRBD1	TGTGCCAGCGGGGACAGGGCCTTCGATGGCTACACCTTC	CASGDRAFDGYTF
TRBV18	TRBJ2-4	.	TRBD2	TGTGCCAGCTCACCACCGTTTGGCGGACTAGCGGGTCATCTAGCCAAAAACATTCAGTACTTC	CASSPPFGGLAGHLAKNIQYF
TRBV19	TRBJ1-2	.	.	TGTGCCAGTTCACCTAAGGGGTCCTATGGCTACACCTTC	CASSPKGSYGYTF
TRBV12-3/TRBV12-4	TRBJ2-5	.	.	TGTGCCAGCAGTCTGGGCGGGGTGGAGACCCAGTACTTC	CASSLGGVETQYF
TRBV3-1/TRBV3-2	TRBJ2-5	.	TRBD2	TGTGCCAGCAGCCCGGGGACTAGCCGCTTGGAGACCCAGTACTTC	CASSPGTSRLETQYF